The clone carrying this T cell receptor (beta chain) has only one observation. This CDR3 comprises 15 residues. Germline V CDR1 and CDR2: SGHTA, FQGTGA. Trimming pared 1 base from V and 8 bases from J, leaving 15 bases between. This entry comes from a study of stem cell transplantation in POMP-related autoinflammatory disease. TCRdb's table, derived via immunoSEQ multiplex PCR, lists solely in-frame clones and lacks some. The sample lists more than 20,000 clones, approximately 78% occurring once. This chain links TRBV7-3 with TRBJ2-1; perhaps D is TRBD1 or TRBD2 (5 bases each). The clonotype originates from a human donor with POMP-related autoinflammation and immune dysregulation (PRAID). The sequencing used CD4+ T cells from PBMCs, collected before stem cell transplantation. The CDR3 sequence: CASSLIAGRGYEQFF. The CDR3, as DNA: TGTGCCAGCAGCTTAATTGCAGGGAGAGGGTATGAGCAGTTCTTC.